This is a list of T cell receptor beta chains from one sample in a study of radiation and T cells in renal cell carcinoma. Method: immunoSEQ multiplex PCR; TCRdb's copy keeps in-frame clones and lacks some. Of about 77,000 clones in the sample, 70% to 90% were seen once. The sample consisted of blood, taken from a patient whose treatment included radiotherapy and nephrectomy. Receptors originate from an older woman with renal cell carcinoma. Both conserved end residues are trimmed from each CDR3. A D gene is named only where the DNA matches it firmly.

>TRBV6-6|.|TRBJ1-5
ASSNRPMNQPQH
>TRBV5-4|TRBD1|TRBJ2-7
ASSGRDRGRVEQY
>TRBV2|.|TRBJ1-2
ASSRTRHT
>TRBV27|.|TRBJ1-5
ASSFQYNQPQH
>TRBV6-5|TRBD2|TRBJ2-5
ASSYSNPVGGETQY
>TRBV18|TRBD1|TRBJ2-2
ASSHEIQAGTGRTGELF
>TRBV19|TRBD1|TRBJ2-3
ASRPTGQEARNTQY
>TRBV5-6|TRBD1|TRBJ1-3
ASSLGTGGSGNTIY
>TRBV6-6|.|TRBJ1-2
ASSQAQGWDGYT
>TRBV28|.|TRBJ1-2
ASSLSAGPGVYGYT
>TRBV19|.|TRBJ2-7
ASSARSDGYYEQY
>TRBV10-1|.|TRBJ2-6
ASSVVWAGANVLT
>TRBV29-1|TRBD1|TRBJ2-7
SGLIWGQGISYEQY
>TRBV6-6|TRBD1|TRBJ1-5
ASTTGGQGSNQPQH
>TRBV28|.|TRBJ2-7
ASSPTSPPLYEQY
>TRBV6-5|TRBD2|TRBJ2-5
ASSLGAGKETQY
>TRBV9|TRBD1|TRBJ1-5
ASSGGTGWDQPQH
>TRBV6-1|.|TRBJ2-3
ASSEGVNTQY
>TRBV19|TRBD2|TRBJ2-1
ASTPGTSGVPNEQF
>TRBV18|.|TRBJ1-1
ASSLRGTEAF
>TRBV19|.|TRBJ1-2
ASSGRDGNSYGYT
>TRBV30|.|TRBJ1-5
AWSSKIGDNVNQPQH
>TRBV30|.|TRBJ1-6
AWSVNNSPLH
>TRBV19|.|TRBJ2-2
ASSPPGLNTGELF
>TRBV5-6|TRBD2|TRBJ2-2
ASSLAWRGDTGELF
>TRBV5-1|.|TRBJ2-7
ASSLDTGTYEQY
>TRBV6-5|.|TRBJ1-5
ASSYSTGWDQPQH
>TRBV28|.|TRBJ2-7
ASSSPRGDKAEQY
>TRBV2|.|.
ASSAKSYEQY
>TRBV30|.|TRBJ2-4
AWNVGGAKNIQY
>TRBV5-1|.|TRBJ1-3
ASSFPGNTIY
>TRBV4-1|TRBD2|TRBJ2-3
ASSPSGSTDTQY
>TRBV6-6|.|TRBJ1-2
ASSYLLRQIDGGYT
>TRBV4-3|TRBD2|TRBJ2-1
ASSRGLAVEQF
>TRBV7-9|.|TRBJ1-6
ASSRGQSPYNSPLH
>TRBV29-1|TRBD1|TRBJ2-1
SVGATGGARQF
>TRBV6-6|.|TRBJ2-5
AAGRGKETQY
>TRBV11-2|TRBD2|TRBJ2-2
ASSLTGLANTGELF
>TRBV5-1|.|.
ASSLDPSYEQY
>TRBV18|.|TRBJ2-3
ASSRMAGAEASTDTQY
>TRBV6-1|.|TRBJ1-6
ASSVNNPPLH
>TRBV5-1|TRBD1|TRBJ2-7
ASSFLGQGNEQY
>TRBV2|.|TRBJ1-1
ASSLGHSNTEAF
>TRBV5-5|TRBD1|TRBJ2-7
ASSWGQGVHEQY
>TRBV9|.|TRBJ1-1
ASTPPGDTEAF
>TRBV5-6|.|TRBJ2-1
ASSLGAATGGHVYNEQF
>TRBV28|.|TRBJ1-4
ASSYRNEKLF
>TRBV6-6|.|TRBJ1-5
ASSSQGWGNQPQH